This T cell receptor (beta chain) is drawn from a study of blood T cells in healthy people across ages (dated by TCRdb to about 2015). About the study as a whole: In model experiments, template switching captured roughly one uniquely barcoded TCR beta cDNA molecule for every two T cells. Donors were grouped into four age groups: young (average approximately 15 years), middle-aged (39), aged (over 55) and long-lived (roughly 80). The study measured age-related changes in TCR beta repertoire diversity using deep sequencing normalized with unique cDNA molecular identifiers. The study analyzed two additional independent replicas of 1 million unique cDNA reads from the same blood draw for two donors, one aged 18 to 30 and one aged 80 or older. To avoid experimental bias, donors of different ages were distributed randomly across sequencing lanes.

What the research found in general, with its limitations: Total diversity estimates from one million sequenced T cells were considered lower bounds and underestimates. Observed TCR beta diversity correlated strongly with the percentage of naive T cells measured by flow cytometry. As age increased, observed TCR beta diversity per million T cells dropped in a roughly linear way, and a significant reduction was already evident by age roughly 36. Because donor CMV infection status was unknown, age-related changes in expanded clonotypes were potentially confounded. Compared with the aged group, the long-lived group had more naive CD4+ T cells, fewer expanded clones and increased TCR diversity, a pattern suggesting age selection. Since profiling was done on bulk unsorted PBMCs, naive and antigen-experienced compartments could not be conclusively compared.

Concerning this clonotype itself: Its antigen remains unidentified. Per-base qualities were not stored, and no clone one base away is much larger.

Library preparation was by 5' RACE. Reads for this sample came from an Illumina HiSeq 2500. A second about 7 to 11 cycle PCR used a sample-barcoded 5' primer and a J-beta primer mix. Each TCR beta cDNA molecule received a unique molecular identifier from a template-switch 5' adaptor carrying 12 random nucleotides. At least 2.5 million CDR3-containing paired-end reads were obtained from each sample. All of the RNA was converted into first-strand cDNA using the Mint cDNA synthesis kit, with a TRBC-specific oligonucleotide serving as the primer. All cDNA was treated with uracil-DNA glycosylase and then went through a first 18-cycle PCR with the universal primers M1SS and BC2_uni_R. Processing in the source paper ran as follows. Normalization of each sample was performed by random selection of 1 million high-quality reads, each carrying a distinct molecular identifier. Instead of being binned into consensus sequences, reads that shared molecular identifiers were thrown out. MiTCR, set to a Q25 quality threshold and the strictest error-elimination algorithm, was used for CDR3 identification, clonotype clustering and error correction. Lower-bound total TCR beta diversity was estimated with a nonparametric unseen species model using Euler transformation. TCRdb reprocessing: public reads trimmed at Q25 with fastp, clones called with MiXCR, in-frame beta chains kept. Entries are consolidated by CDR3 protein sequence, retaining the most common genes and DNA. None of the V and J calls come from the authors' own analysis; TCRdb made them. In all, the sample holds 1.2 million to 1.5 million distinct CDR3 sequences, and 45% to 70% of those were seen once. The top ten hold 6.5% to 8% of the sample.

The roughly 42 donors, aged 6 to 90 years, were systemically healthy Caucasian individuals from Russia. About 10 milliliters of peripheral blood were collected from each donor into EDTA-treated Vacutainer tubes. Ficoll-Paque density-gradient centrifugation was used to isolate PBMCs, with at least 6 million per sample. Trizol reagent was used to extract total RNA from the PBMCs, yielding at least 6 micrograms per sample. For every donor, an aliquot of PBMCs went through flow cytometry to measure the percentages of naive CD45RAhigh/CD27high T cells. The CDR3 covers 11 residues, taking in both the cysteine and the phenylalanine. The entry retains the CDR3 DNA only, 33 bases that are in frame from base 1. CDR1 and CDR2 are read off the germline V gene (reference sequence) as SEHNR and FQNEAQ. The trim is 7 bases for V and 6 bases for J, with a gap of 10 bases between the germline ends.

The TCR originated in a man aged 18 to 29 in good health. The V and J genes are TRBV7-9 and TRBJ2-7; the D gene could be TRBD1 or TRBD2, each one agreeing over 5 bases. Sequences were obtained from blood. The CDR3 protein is CASTKGSEQYF. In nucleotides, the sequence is TGTGCCAGCACCAAGGGGAGCGAGCAGTACTTC.